This T cell receptor beta chain was documented in a study of blood T cells in healthy people across ages. General study findings and limits: PBMCs were not sorted, which prevented a conclusive comparison of naive versus antigen-experienced cells. Significant beta diversity loss was already apparent by age roughly 43, declining roughly linearly.

PCR was performed a second time for roughly 7 to 12 cycles using a sample-barcoded 5' primer and a J-beta primer mix. Each cDNA molecule was tagged by a template-switch adaptor that had 12 random nucleotides. TCRdb called the 5' RACE reads again in MiXCR, with one record for every CDR3 protein. This table has some 750,000 distinct CDR3 sequences, around a fifth appearing once. The table lists this clonotype with a few counts. The target antigen is unknown. Germline CDR1 and CDR2: MGHDK and SYGVNS. Trimming left V 5 bases short and J 4 bases short, with 17 bases between. The CDR3 totals 15 residues. The sequence derives from a man between 65 and 85 years old in good health. Sequencing input: blood. The gene calls are TRBV25-1 and TRBJ2-5, with a possible D match to TRBD1 (7 bases). CDR3 sequence reads: CASSSYRGGPETQYF. CDR3 DNA sequence: TGTGCCAGCAGTTCCTACAGGGGAGGCCCAGAGACCCAGTACTTC.